This TCR beta chain was captured by sequencing in a study of shared clonotypes between healthy human individuals. Study information: Each donor's CD4 naive and CD4 memory cells filled three plates apiece, CD8 naive two, and CD8 memory one.

As to this clone: Its antigen remains unidentified.

Terminally differentiated effector memory CD45RA+ cells were left out of the naive CD8 fraction, which was CD45RO-negative and positively selected for CCR7. Method: immunoSEQ multiplex PCR; TCRdb's copy keeps in-frame clones and lacks some. The sample has more than 2 million clones; about 95% are singletons. In germline, CDR1 is SGHRS, CDR2 YFSETQ. V shed 4 bases and J shed 6 bases, with 14 bases lying between them. CDR3 length: 14 residues. Whole-study findings and limits: The small donor group covered limited genetic and exposure diversity.

The sequenced sample consisted of naive CD8+ T cells sorted from blood. The genes are TRBV5-1 and TRBJ2-1; D could derive from TRBD1 or TRBD2 (5 bases each). The source of this sequence is a man between 18 and 35 years old in good health. The CDR3 region is CASSPRGKPNEQFF. Here the CDR3 DNA reads TGCGCCAGCAGCCCCCGGGGCAAACCCAATGAGCAGTTCTTC.